Below, 23 T cell receptor beta chains from the same sample are listed, as sequenced in a study of beta chain features in type 1 diabetes. Reverse transcription of all isolated RNA meant that expressed TCRB transcripts were sequenced. Generated by immunoSEQ multiplex PCR, the TCRdb table keeps only in-frame clones and is missing some. The table has under 70,000 clones, 55% to 75% seen once. Findings and limits, study-wide: Researchers report that Type 1 diabetes patients had moderately but significantly shorter TCRB CDR3s across all four CD4+ subsets.

No antigen has been assigned to these receptors. What was sequenced was stem cell memory CD4+ T cells from blood. These receptors all stem from a woman between 25 and 40 years old with type 1 diabetes.

This clone has just a few counts. The rearrangement uses TRBV2 and TRBJ2-7; D might be TRBD2 (5 bases). Per the germline V gene, CDR1 is SNHLY and CDR2 is FYNNEI. The CDR3 runs 15 residues. Trimming took off 7 bases at V and 3 bases at J, with 19 bases between the two ends. CDR3 loop: CASNAAGIILYEQYF. CDR3 coding DNA: TGTGCCAGCAATGCGGCCGGGATCATCCTCTACGAGCAGTACTTC.

The rearrangement uses TRBV9 and TRBJ2-6; the match to TRBD2 covers 11 bases. The length of the CDR3 is 17 residues. V dropped 0 bases and J dropped 4; count of bases not matched to a gene: 3. Germline CDR1 reads SGDLS; CDR2 reads YYNGEE. The CDR3 protein is CASSVVAGGPGANVLTF. The CDR3 nucleotides read TGTGCCAGCAGCGTAGTAGCGGGAGGGCCGGGGGCCAACGTCCTGACTTTC.

The genes are TRBV30 and TRBJ2-3, with a possible D match to TRBD1 (5 bases). Between the trimmed V and J ends, which lost 4 bases and 2 bases, there was a span of 13 bases. There are 14 residues in the CDR3. Germline-derived CDR1 and CDR2 are GTSNPN and SVGIG (reference sequence). CDR3 DNA: TGTGCCTGGAATAACAGGCTAACCACAGATACGCAGTATTTT. Its translation is CAWNNRLTTDTQYF. Full variable domain (missing parts from reference TRBV30 and TRBJ2-3): SQTIHQWPATLVQPVGSPLSLECTVEGTSNPNLYWYRQAAGRGLQLLFYSVGIGQISSEVPQNLSASRPQDRQFILSSKKLLLSDSGFYLCAWNNRLTTDTQYFGPGTRLTVL.

The genes are TRBV7-8 and TRBJ2-1; possibly TRBD1 for D (5 bases). This CDR3 comprises 15 residues. The germline V gene has CDR1 SGHVS and CDR2 FQNEAQ. Trimming cost V 1 base and J 3 bases, with 10 bases left between them. Here the CDR3 reads CASSLGRVDYNEQFF. The CDR3, as DNA: TGTGCCAGCAGCTTAGGCAGGGTGGACTACAATGAGCAGTTCTTC. The full variable domain, rest sourced from reference TRBV7-8 and TRBJ2-1, is GAGVSQSPRYKVAKRGQDVALRCDPISGHVSLFWYQQALGQGPEFLTYFQNEAQLDKSGLPSDRFFAERPEGSVSTLKIQRTQQEDSAVYLCASSLGRVDYNEQFFGPGTRLTVL.

The chain employs TRBV6-6 and TRBJ1-4; perhaps TRBD1 as D (6 bases). Per the germline V gene, CDR1 is MNHNY and CDR2 is SVGAGI (reference sequence). V lost 0 bases to trimming and J lost 7 bases, with 12 bases between them. The CDR3 has 15 amino acids. The CDR3 reads CASSYSKGVGEKLFF. The CDR3 nucleotides are TGTGCCAGCAGTTACTCCAAGGGGGTGGGTGAAAAACTGTTTTTT.

For the CDR3, the DNA is TGTGCCAGCAGCTTAGCGAGTGCCAGGGGGGACGAGCAGTACTTC. Amino acid sequence: CASSLASARGDEQYF. This sequence joins TRBV7-8 and TRBJ2-7; TRBD1 might be the D (7 bases). V was cut by 0 bases and J by 5 bases, with 14 bases left in between. The CDR3 has 15 residues. Germline V gene data show CDR1 as SGHVS and CDR2 as FQNEAQ.

V usage is TRBV15 and J usage is TRBJ2-2, with D maybe TRBD1 (5 bases). CDR3 length equals 14 residues. Trimming removed 6 bases at V and 1 base at J, with 9 bases between. Germline CDR1 LNHNV, CDR2 YYDKDF (reference sequence). DNA for the CDR3: TGTGCCACCAGAAGGACAAGGAACACCGGGGAGCTGTTTTTT. Translated: CATRRTRNTGELFF.

The CDR3 protein is CASSPASGASYNEQFF. The CDR3 DNA sequence: TGTGCCAGCTCACCAGCCAGCGGGGCCTCCTACAATGAGCAGTTCTTC. This chain connects TRBV18 to TRBJ2-1, with TRBD2 matching over 7 bases. The germline CDR1 and CDR2 sequences are KGHSH and LQKENI. The CDR3 spans 16 residues. V lost 2 bases and J lost 0; bases outside the gene matches: 4.

CDR3 in DNA: TGCGCCAGCAGCAAGCAGGGGGTTCTGAACACTGAAGCTTTCTTT. It encodes CASSKQGVLNTEAFF. The chain uses TRBV5-1 and TRBJ1-1, with 7 positions matching TRBD1. Germline V gene lookup returns CDR1 SGHRS and CDR2 YFSETQ. V lost 4 bases and J lost 0; bases outside the gene matches: 6. This CDR3 comprises 15 residues.

The V call is TRBV15, the J call TRBJ2-7; D is undetermined. The germline V gene encodes CDR1 LNHNV and CDR2 YYDKDF (reference sequence). Trimming cost V 2 bases and J 7 bases, with 12 bases left between them. The CDR3 has 13 amino acids. The CDR3 region is CATSRNILREQYF. CDR3 DNA sequence: TGTGCCACCAGCAGAAATATATTGAGAGAGCAGTACTTC. Using reference TRBV15 and TRBJ2-7 for the parts outside the CDR3, the full variable domain is DAMVIQNPRYQVTQFGKPVTLSCSQTLNHNVMYWYQQKSSQAPKLLFHYYDKDFNNEADTPDNFQSRRPNTSFCFLDIRSPGLGDTAMYLCATSRNILREQYFGPGTRLTVT.

The chain is built from TRBV7-3 and TRBJ1-2; 9 bases are shared with TRBD1. The J segment lost 6 bases and the V segment lost 8 bases, leaving 16 bases of the junction unmatched. The CDR3 totals 16 residues. Germline values: CDR1 SGHTA, CDR2 FQGTGA. The CDR3 DNA follows: TGTGCCAGCGCCCTTGGACCTCCGGGACAGGGCAATGGCTACACCTTC. It yields the protein CASALGPPGQGNGYTF. Supplemented by reference TRBV7-3 and TRBJ1-2, the full variable domain reads GAGVSQTPSNKVTEKGKYVELRCDPISGHTALYWYRQSLGQGPEFLIYFQGTGAADDSGLPNDRFFAVRPEGSVSTLKIQRTERGDSAVYLCASALGPPGQGNGYTFGSGTRLTVV.

The rearrangement links TRBV29-1 to TRBJ1-4; 9 positions agree with TRBD1. Germline lookup yields CDR1 SQVTM and CDR2 ANQGSEA. This CDR3 spans 14 amino acids. V lost 3 bases to trimming and J lost 8 bases; unmatched junction nucleotides: 7. The CDR3 reads CSVDPGTGLEKLFF. The CDR3 coding sequence is TGCAGCGTTGACCCCGGGACAGGGTTAGAAAAACTGTTTTTT. Together with reference TRBV29-1 and TRBJ1-4, the CDR3 gives the full variable domain: SAVISQKPSRDICQRGTSLTIQCQVDSQVTMMFWYRQQPGQSLTLIATANQGSEATYESGFVIDKFPISRPNLTFSTLTVSNMSPEDSSIYLCSVDPGTGLEKLFFGSGTQLSVL.

The rearrangement links TRBV27 to TRBJ1-5; 9 nucleotides line up with TRBD1. Trimming took 2 bases from V and 4 from J; bases not matched to a gene: 6. CDR1 is MNHEY, CDR2 SMNVEV, per germline (reference sequence). This CDR3 is 16 amino acids long. The CDR3 DNA follows: TGTGCCAGCAGTTTAACAGGGGGCGCGGGGAATCAGCCCCAGCATTTT. Its translation is CASSLTGGAGNQPQHF.

V usage is TRBV2 and J usage is TRBJ2-7; TRBD2 is a possible D gene (6 bases). V was clipped by 3 bases and J by 6 bases, with 12 bases between them. Germline assignment: CDR1 SNHLY and CDR2 FYNNEI. CDR3 length: 13 residues. The CDR3 sequence: CASSDIGGGEQYF. CDR3 DNA sequence: TGTGCCAGCAGTGATATTGGGGGAGGCGAGCAGTACTTC.

This chain joins TRBV29-1 and TRBJ1-3, with D uncertain. V was trimmed by 7 bases and J by 4 bases, leaving 23 bases between them. The CDR3 consists of 16 residues. Germline V gene sequence: CDR1 SQVTM, CDR2 ANQGSEA. The CDR3 here is CSADGNRPRPGNTIYF. The CDR3 coding sequence is TGCAGCGCTGACGGGAATCGACCCAGGCCCGGAAACACCATATATTTT.

The V gene is TRBV11-3, the J gene TRBJ2-2; D remains unclear. The CDR3 loop spans 12 amino acids. V lost 8 bases, J lost 6 bases, and 10 bases lay in between. CDR1 and CDR2 from the germline V gene are SGHNT and YENEEA. The CDR3 DNA is TGTGCCAGCCGCAGTCCCCCCGGGGAGCTGTTTTTT. This codes for CASRSPPGELFF.

This chain joins TRBV7-3 and TRBJ2-1, with no clear D. The V end lost 5 bases, the J end lost 4 bases, and 12 bases lay between the germline ends. The CDR3 has 14 residues. The V gene's germline CDR1 is SGHTA and CDR2 FQGTGA. The CDR3 is CASSPGDSYNEQFF. The DNA for the CDR3 is TGTGCCAGCAGCCCCGGAGATTCGTACAATGAGCAGTTCTTC.

The J gene is TRBJ1-2, the V gene TRBV15, with D perhaps TRBD1 (6 bases). V lost 6 bases, J lost 3 bases, and 8 bases lay in between. Germline values: CDR1 LNHNV, CDR2 YYDKDF (reference sequence). There are 12 residues in the CDR3. The CDR3 reads CATRRTDYGYTF. CDR3 bases: TGTGCCACCAGGCGGACAGACTATGGCTACACCTTC.

This clone was seen only a few times. The chain is built from TRBV18 and TRBJ1-3; possibly TRBD1 for D (5 bases). V lost 2 bases and J 3 bases, leaving 8 bases between the germline ends. The CDR3 runs 14 residues. CDR1 and CDR2 from the germline V gene are KGHSH and LQKENI. CDR3 in amino acids: CASSPRTIGNTIYF. DNA of the CDR3: TGTGCCAGCTCACCAAGGACAATTGGAAACACCATATATTTT.

This rearrangement joins TRBV5-1 to TRBJ1-1, with unresolved D. The V and J ends lost 1 base and 0 bases respectively, with 10 bases between them. The CDR3 length is 15 residues. CDR1 and CDR2 from the germline V gene are SGHRS and YFSETQ. The chain's CDR3 is CASSLFVGMNTEAFF. The CDR3 DNA sequence: TGCGCCAGCAGCTTGTTTGTTGGCATGAACACTGAAGCTTTCTTT.

V and J are TRBV7-3 and TRBJ2-7, with D possibly matching TRBD2 (7 bases). The CDR3 has 14 amino acids. Trimming stripped 2 bases from V and 3 bases from J, with 11 bases between. Per germline, CDR1 SGHTA and CDR2 FQGTGA. The CDR3 loop reads CASSLGGAYYEQYF. The CDR3 nucleotides read TGTGCCAGCAGCTTAGGGGGGGCGTACTACGAGCAGTACTTC.

V usage is TRBV7-9 and J usage is TRBJ1-1; a possible D gene is TRBD1 (6 bases). This CDR3 is 16 amino acids long. Between the trimmed V and J ends, which lost 3 bases and 0 bases, there was a span of 14 bases. The germline V gene encodes CDR1 SEHNR and CDR2 FQNEAQ (reference sequence). DNA for the CDR3: TGTGCCAGCAGCTTCAGGGGTCAGGGAATGAACACTGAAGCTTTCTTT. Protein product: CASSFRGQGMNTEAFF.

The rearrangement links TRBV10-3 to TRBJ1-3; D not certain. Germline CDR1 ENHRY, CDR2 SYGVKD. This CDR3 is 13 amino acids long. V lost 8 bases, J lost 0 bases, and 8 bases lay in between. In nucleotides, the CDR3 is TGTGCCATCGGAGGCGTCTCTGGAAACACCATATATTTT. Translated, it gives CAIGGVSGNTIYF.